The 21 T cell receptor beta chains in this list originate from one sample, sequenced in a study of T cell responses to AZD1222 COVID-19 vaccine. Profiled with immunoSEQ multiplex PCR; TCRdb holds only in-frame clones, not every one. There are a few hundred thousand clones in the sample; about 92% occur only once, and around 0.57% lies in the top ten. Source: peripheral blood, taken on day 0 of AZD1222 vaccination. These receptor sequences come from an adult in good health.

This chain joins TRBV5-8 and TRBJ2-5, with 10 bases aligning to TRBD1. Germline CDR1 SGHTS, CDR2 YDEGEE. J lost 4 bases, V lost 5 bases, and 8 bases had no gene match. The CDR3 is made up of 15 amino acids. DNA for the CDR3: TGTGCCAGCAGTTCCGGGACAGGGGTGAGAGAGACCCAGTACTTC. Its protein product is CASSSGTGVRETQYF.

V usage is TRBV28 and J usage is TRBJ2-1, with a tentative D call TRBD1 (6 bases). The CDR3 runs to 14 residues. Germline V CDR1 and CDR2: MDHEN, SYDVKM. V dropped 3 bases and J dropped 7 bases, with 13 bases sitting between them. CDR3: CASSLGAGRNEQFF. The CDR3 nucleotides are TGTGCCAGCAGTTTGGGGGCGGGTCGGAATGAGCAGTTCTTC.

The genes are TRBV5-1 and TRBJ1-6; D is uncertain. Germline V gene data show CDR1 as SGHRS and CDR2 as YFSETQ. The germline V and J ends were trimmed by 4 bases and 14 bases, with 19 bases remaining between them. The CDR3 extends over 14 amino acids. The CDR3 loop reads CASSLEGSLSALHF. In DNA, the CDR3 is TGCGCCAGCAGCCTAGAAGGTTCCCTCTCAGCCCTCCACTTT. Together with reference TRBV5-1 and TRBJ1-6, the CDR3 gives the full variable domain: KAGVTQTPRYLIKTRGQQVTLSCSPISGHRSVSWYQQTPGQGLQFLFEYFSETQRNKGNFPGRFSGRQFSNSRSEMNVSTLELGDSALYLCASSLEGSLSALHFGNGTRLTVT.

The V and J genes are TRBV18 and TRBJ1-3; D gene uncertain. CDR1 is KGHSH, CDR2 LQKENI, per germline. V gave up 3 bases and J gave up 0 bases, with 12 bases separating them. The CDR3 extends over 16 amino acids. CDR3 DNA: TGTGCCAGCTCACCGGGCCTTCTGAGCTCTGGAAACACCATATATTTT. This translates into CASSPGLLSSGNTIYF.

This sequence joins TRBV27 and TRBJ2-1, with D perhaps being TRBD1 or TRBD2 (6 bases each). The CDR3 spans 14 residues. Germline V lookup: CDR1 MNHEY, CDR2 SMNVEV (reference sequence). V was pared by 6 bases and J by 3 bases, with 12 bases between. The CDR3 bases are TGTGCCAGCAGCCCCGGGGGCGGCTACAATGAGCAGTTCTTC. Protein sequence: CASSPGGGYNEQFF.

The chain links TRBV5-4 to TRBJ2-3; TRBD1 agrees at 9 bases. Germline loops: CDR1 SGHNT, CDR2 YYREEE (reference sequence). The V segment lost 0 bases and the J segment 4 bases; nucleotides outside the gene matches: 9. The CDR3 length is 17 residues. CDR3 nucleotides: TGTGCCAGCAGCTTGGACAGGGGGCGCTCCGTCGCAGATACGCAGTATTTT. The encoded protein is CASSLDRGRSVADTQYF.

The DNA of the CDR3 is TGTGCCAGCAGCCCCGGGACGCCGACTAGCGGGAGGTACGACACCGGGGAGCTGTTTTTT. Protein sequence: CASSPGTPTSGRYDTGELFF. V gene TRBV7-3 combines with J gene TRBJ2-2; TRBD2 matches 13 bases. V shed 5 bases and J 3 bases; nucleotides not matched to a gene: 15. Germline V gene data show CDR1 as SGHTA and CDR2 as FQGTGA. The CDR3 spans 20 residues.

This chain joins TRBV5-1 and TRBJ1-2, with 9 bases that match TRBD1. V was clipped by 0 bases and J by 7 bases; unmatched bases: 4. The CDR3 spans 14 residues. Per the germline V gene, CDR1 is SGHRS and CDR2 is YFSETQ. CDR3 loop: CASSLDRTGVGYTF. CDR3 bases: TGCGCCAGCAGCTTGGATCGGACAGGGGTTGGCTACACCTTC.

The chain uses TRBV7-2 and TRBJ2-1; tentatively, D is TRBD1 (6 bases). The CDR3 sequence is 15 residues long. Between the trimmed V and J ends, which lost 4 bases and 0 bases, there was a span of 10 bases. The germline CDR1 and CDR2 sequences are SGHTA and FQGNSA. CDR3 nucleotides: TGTGCCAGCAGCTGGACAGAGAGCTCCTACAATGAGCAGTTCTTC. Residues: CASSWTESSYNEQFF. Full variable domain (missing parts from reference TRBV7-2 and TRBJ2-1): GAGVSQSPSNKVTEKGKDVELRCDPISGHTALYWYRQSLGQGLEFLIYFQGNSAPDKSGLPSDRFSAERTGGSVSTLTIQRTQQEDSAVYLCASSWTESSYNEQFFGPGTRLTVL.

V gene TRBV4-1 combines with J gene TRBJ2-1; D uncertain. The germline gives CDR1 MGHRA, CDR2 YSYEKL. This CDR3 is built from 13 residues. Trimming shortened V by 3 bases and J by 8 bases, and 11 bases separated the two germline ends. CDR3 protein: CASSQELRYEQFF. The CDR3 bases are TGCGCCAGCAGCCAGGAACTTCGGTATGAGCAGTTCTTC.

V and J are TRBV2 and TRBJ1-2, with TRBD1 matching over 8 bases. Germline trimming cut 2 bases from V and 7 bases from J; bases unmatched to any gene: 9. The V gene's germline CDR1 is SNHLY and CDR2 FYNNEI. CDR3 length: 15 residues. This chain's CDR3 is CASSESQGAWGGYTF. The CDR3 region has the DNA TGTGCCAGCAGTGAAAGTCAGGGGGCGTGGGGTGGCTACACCTTC.

The chain carries TRBV5-1 and TRBJ2-3; 12 positions match TRBD1. CDR1 SGHRS and CDR2 YFSETQ come from the germline V gene. V was clipped by 0 bases and J by 5 bases; unmatched bases: 4. The CDR3 totals 16 residues. The CDR3 here is CASSLDGTGGGDTQYF. CDR3 nucleotide sequence: TGCGCCAGCAGCTTGGACGGGACAGGGGGCGGAGATACGCAGTATTTT. The variable domain in full, with the rest retrieved from reference TRBV5-1 and TRBJ2-3, is KAGVTQTPRYLIKTRGQQVTLSCSPISGHRSVSWYQQTPGQGLQFLFEYFSETQRNKGNFPGRFSGRQFSNSRSEMNVSTLELGDSALYLCASSLDGTGGGDTQYFGPGTRLTVL.

CDR3 amino acids: CASSTRDSGNTIYF. The CDR3 DNA is TGTGCCAGCTCAACACGAGACTCTGGAAACACCATATATTTT. V is TRBV18 and J is TRBJ1-3; no definite D call. The CDR3 consists of 14 residues. The V end lost 5 bases, the J end lost 0 bases, and 8 bases lay between the germline ends. Germline loops: CDR1 KGHSH, CDR2 LQKENI.

The chain combines TRBV5-5 with TRBJ2-7; D unclear. The V end was cut by 0 bases, the J end by 2 bases, with 6 bases between. This CDR3 spans 13 amino acids. CDR1 is SGHKS and CDR2 is YYEKEE in the germline V gene (reference sequence). CDR3: CASSLDQPYEQYF. CDR3 bases: TGTGCCAGCAGCTTGGATCAGCCCTACGAGCAGTACTTC.

Note on this clone: The junction differs from germline at one of its ends, possibly a read error. The V call is TRBV28, the J call TRBJ2-7; TRBD2 matches at 11 bases. The V gene's germline CDR1 is MDHEN and CDR2 SYDVKM. CDR3 length equals 13 residues. The CDR3 reads CASSLTRLAGKHF. In DNA, the CDR3 is TGTGCCAGCAGTTTAACCCGACTAGCGGGAAAGCACTTC.

This chain joins TRBV4-3 and TRBJ1-4; D might be TRBD1 (6 bases). V was clipped by 6 bases and J by 4 bases, with 12 bases between them. Germline lookup yields CDR1 LGHNA and CDR2 YSLEER. The CDR3 spans 14 residues. The CDR3 DNA is TGCGCCAGCAGTCCCTCAGGGGATAATGAAAAACTGTTTTTT. Translated: CASSPSGDNEKLFF.

The J gene is TRBJ2-1, the V gene TRBV7-2, with 7 bases aligning to TRBD2. CDR1 and CDR2 from the germline V gene are SGHTA and FQGNSA. This CDR3 comprises 17 residues. With V trimmed by 5 bases and J by 7 bases, 17 bases remained unmatched. This CDR3 is CASSRGWAGVARNEQFF. The CDR3 region has the DNA TGTGCCAGCAGCCGCGGGTGGGCGGGGGTGGCTAGGAATGAGCAGTTCTTC.

V is TRBV2 and J is TRBJ2-4, with D uncertain. Deletions cut 6 bases from V and 3 bases from J, with 6 bases between. Germline-derived CDR1 and CDR2 are SNHLY and FYNNEI. The CDR3 is 12 amino acids. CDR3 DNA: TGTGCCAGCAGGGTTGACAAAAACATTCAGTACTTC. Protein sequence: CASRVDKNIQYF. Variable domain in full (rest from reference TRBV2 and TRBJ2-4): EPEVTQTPSHQVTQMGQEVILRCVPISNHLYFYWYRQILGQKVEFLVSFYNNEISEKSEIFDDQFSVERPDGSNFTLKIRSTKLEDSAMYFCASRVDKNIQYFGAGTRLSVL.

This rearrangement joins TRBV7-9 to TRBJ1-2, with 8 bases matching TRBD1. With 4 bases clipped from V and 5 bases from J, the junction kept 12 bases outside the gene matches. Germline CDR1 and CDR2: SEHNR and FQNEAQ (reference sequence). This CDR3 spans 16 amino acids. In DNA form, the CDR3 reads TGTGCCAGCAGCTCATTGTGGGCGAGACAGGGGTATGGCTACACCTTC. Translation gives CASSSLWARQGYGYTF.

This rearrangement joins TRBV2 to TRBJ1-3; D ambiguous. CDR1 and CDR2 (germline): SNHLY, FYNNEI. Trimming stripped 4 bases from V and 2 bases from J, with 9 bases between. This CDR3 has 14 residues. The CDR3 reads CASSVRDAGNTIYF. CDR3 sequence (DNA): TGTGCCAGCAGTGTACGGGATGCTGGAAACACCATATATTTT.

V and J are TRBV28 and TRBJ1-2, with D hard to call. Trimming shortened V by 1 base and J by 0 bases, and 15 bases separated the two germline ends. Germline CDR1 and CDR2: MDHEN and SYDVKM. The length of the CDR3 is 17 residues. DNA for the CDR3: TGTGCCAGCAGTTTATCAAGCGTGCCTATAACTAACTATGGCTACACCTTC. Amino acid sequence: CASSLSSVPITNYGYTF.